This T cell receptor (beta chain) was documented in a study of blood T cell repertoires in COVID-19. Study-wide background: The origin of the acute and convalescent COVID-19 samples was the United States, Italy and Spain. From T cells, B-cell-depleted T cells, or PBMCs came the material, which was cDNA or gDNA.

Authors' methods: Nucleated cell number was recorded as an estimate derived from reference gene primer amplification. Repertoires were generated with immunoSEQ multiplex PCR, while TCRdb's copy carries only in-frame clones and drops some. The V and J calls and the clone size are those of that table, but D and trimming were determined from the DNA. The table lists about 70,000 clones, 75% to 90% of them singletons. Germline loops: CDR1 MNHEY, CDR2 SVGEGT. Deletions cut 0 bases from V and 7 bases from J, with 16 bases between. The CDR3 has 16 residues. This receptor was taken from a man between 65 and 85 years old who had recovered from COVID-19. Sequenced material: peripheral blood. The chain links TRBV6-2 or TRBV6-3 to TRBJ2-1; D might be TRBD1 (5 bases). CDR3 sequence reads: CASSYSPGLEKNEQFF. DNA of the CDR3: TGTGCCAGCAGTTACTCGCCAGGGTTGGAAAAGAATGAGCAGTTCTTC.